This entry describes one T cell receptor (beta chain). This sample is drawn from a study of T cell changes during pregnancy in multiple sclerosis. TCRdb keeps only in-frame clones here, not all; method: immunoSEQ multiplex PCR. Of around 38,000 clones in the sample, around 90% are singletons; the top ten hold approximately 5%. Germline CDR1 and CDR2: SGHRS and YFSETQ. Trimming pared 4 bases from V and 2 bases from J, leaving 13 bases between. This CDR3 region has 14 residues. The chain joins TRBV5-1 to TRBJ2-7; perhaps TRBD2 as D (5 bases). The sample in question was CD8+ T cells from peripheral blood mononuclear cells, obtained in the third trimester of pregnancy. The clonotype comes from a female donor with multiple sclerosis, enrolled in a pregnancy study. The chain's CDR3 is CASSTDARAYEQYF. CDR3 DNA: TGCGCCAGCAGCACCGACGCGAGGGCCTACGAGCAGTACTTC.